One sample yielded the 4 T cell receptor beta chains listed below, sequenced in a study of T cells after yellow fever vaccination. In TCRdb, the 5' RACE reads were re-called with MiXCR into one record per CDR3 protein. The data contain a few hundred thousand distinct CDR3 sequences, approximately 18% of them seen just once; the ten biggest clones take up around 17%. The source was PBMCs, collected before the yellow fever booster vaccination. The receptor set was obtained from a man younger than 30 who received the YFV17D yellow fever vaccine.

A remark on this clonotype: One junction end disagrees with the germline gene, perhaps due to a read error. The rearrangement links TRBV4-2 to TRBJ1-5; possible D gene TRBD1, 6 bases. Germline assignment: CDR1 LGHNA and CDR2 YNFKEQ. The CDR3 totals 16 residues. CDR3 amino acids: CSSSQGTGGRNQPQHF. CDR3 nucleotides: TGTTCCAGCAGCCAAGGGACCGGGGGCCGCAATCAGCCCCAGCATTTT.

The chain combines TRBV7-9 with TRBJ1-6, with unresolved D. Deletions cut 5 bases from V and 7 bases from J, with 18 bases between. The CDR3 spans 16 residues. The germline gives CDR1 SEHNR, CDR2 FQNEAQ (reference sequence). CDR3 amino acids: CASSPSILPGNSPLHF. The CDR3 nucleotides read TGTGCCAGCAGCCCCTCCATACTCCCGGGGAATTCACCCCTCCACTTT.

The V gene is TRBV7-9, the J gene TRBJ2-5; 10 nucleotides line up with TRBD1. Germline values: CDR1 SEHNR, CDR2 FQNEAQ (reference sequence). The CDR3 runs to 15 residues. J was trimmed by 1 base and V by 5 bases; bases with no gene match: 4. The CDR3 DNA sequence: TGTGCCAGCAGCACGGGACAGGGGCCCCAAGAGACCCAGTACTTC. Amino acids: CASSTGQGPQETQYF.

The sample holds a few counts of this clonotype. This chain links TRBV4-3 with TRBJ1-2, with D possibly TRBD1 on 6 matching bases. Germline V gene sequence: CDR1 LGHNA, CDR2 YSLEER. V shed 0 bases and J shed 6 bases, with 17 bases lying between them. The CDR3 totals 16 residues. For the CDR3, the DNA is TGCGCCAGCAGCCAAGATAATAGGGGGGCGCTGAATGGCTACACCTTC. Protein product: CASSQDNRGALNGYTF.